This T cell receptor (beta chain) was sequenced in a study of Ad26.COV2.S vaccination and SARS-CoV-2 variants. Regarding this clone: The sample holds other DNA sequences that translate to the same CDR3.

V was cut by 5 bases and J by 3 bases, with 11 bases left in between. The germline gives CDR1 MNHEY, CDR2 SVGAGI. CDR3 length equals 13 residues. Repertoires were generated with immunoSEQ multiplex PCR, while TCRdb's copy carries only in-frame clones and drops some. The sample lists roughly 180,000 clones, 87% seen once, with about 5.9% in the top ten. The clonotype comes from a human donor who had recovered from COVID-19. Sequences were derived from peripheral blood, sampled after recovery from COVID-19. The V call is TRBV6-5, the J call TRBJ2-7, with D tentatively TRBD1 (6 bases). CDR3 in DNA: TGTGCCAGCAGTATTGGACAGAACTACGAGCAGTACTTC. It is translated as CASSIGQNYEQYF.